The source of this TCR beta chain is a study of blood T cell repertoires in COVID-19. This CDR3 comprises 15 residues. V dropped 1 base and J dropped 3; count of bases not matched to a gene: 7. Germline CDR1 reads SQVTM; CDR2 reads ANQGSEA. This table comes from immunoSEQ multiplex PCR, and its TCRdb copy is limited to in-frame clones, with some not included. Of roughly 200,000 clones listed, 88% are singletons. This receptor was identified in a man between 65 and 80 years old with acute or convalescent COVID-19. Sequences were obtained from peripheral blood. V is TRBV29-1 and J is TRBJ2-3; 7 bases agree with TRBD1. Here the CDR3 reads CSVEGGRGITDTQYF. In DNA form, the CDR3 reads TGCAGCGTTGAAGGCGGCAGGGGGATAACAGATACGCAGTATTTT.